The 22 T cell receptor beta chains given below trace back to one sample, sequenced in a study of glioma-infiltrating T cells after dendritic cell vaccination. Time point defined: after dendritic cell vaccination, including at tumor progression/relapse. The data were produced by immunoSEQ multiplex PCR, yet TCRdb's version contains in-frame clones alone and is incomplete. This table holds 90,000 to 140,000 clones, 90% found once. The sample was blood, taken after dendritic cell vaccination. These receptors all come from a human donor with glioblastoma.

This clone has a single count. The chain is built from TRBV9 and TRBJ1-6; D not certain. From germline, CDR1 is SGDLS and CDR2 YYNGEE. The CDR3 sequence is 14 residues long. Trimming pared 0 bases from V and 7 bases from J, leaving 8 bases between. Here the CDR3 reads CASSVAPGNSPLHF. The CDR3 DNA reads as TGTGCCAGCAGCGTAGCCCCGGGAAATTCACCCCTCCACTTT.

CDR3 residues: CASSVGPGGGTDTQYF. CDR3 bases: TGTGCCAGCAGCGTAGGGCCGGGAGGGGGCACAGATACGCAGTATTTT. The V and J genes are TRBV9 and TRBJ2-3; TRBD2 matches 8 bases. The V gene end was trimmed by 0 bases and the J gene end by 1 base; junction bases not matched to a gene: 4. Germline loops: CDR1 SGDLS, CDR2 YYNGEE. There are 16 residues in the CDR3.

This rearrangement joins TRBV5-4 to TRBJ1-2; D not certain. The germline gives CDR1 SGHNT, CDR2 YYREEE (reference sequence). Trimming removed 6 bases from V and 8 bases from J, with 23 bases in between. The CDR3 loop spans 15 amino acids. CDR3 protein: CASTSAGRAIRGYTF. CDR3 bases: TGTGCCAGCACCTCAGCCGGGAGGGCTATAAGAGGCTACACCTTC.

This clone appeared once. The rearrangement joins TRBV19 to TRBJ2-2, with 7 bases fitting TRBD2. The CDR3 covers 14 residues. The ends lost 8 bases at V and 5 bases at J; junction bases unmatched: 8. Germline-derived CDR1 and CDR2 are LNHDA and SQIVND (reference sequence). CDR3 sequence (DNA): TGTGCCAGTCGTGCGGGAGCATTTACCGGGGAGCTGTTTTTT. Protein: CASRAGAFTGELFF.

The genes are TRBV25-1 and TRBJ1-1, with 10 bases fitting TRBD1. The CDR3 has 13 residues. Germline assignment: CDR1 MGHDK and CDR2 SYGVNS. V trimming: 7 bases; J trimming: 5 bases; junction bases outside the gene matches: 4. The DNA for the CDR3 is TGTGCCAGCACCGGGACAGGGGTTACTGAAGCTTTCTTT. This sequence encodes CASTGTGVTEAFF.

This chain uses TRBV6-1 with TRBJ1-1; D is possibly TRBD1 (6 bases). This CDR3 is built from 12 residues. V shed 5 bases and J shed 3 bases, with 7 bases lying between them. Germline loops: CDR1 MNHNS, CDR2 SASEGT. The CDR3 DNA reads TGTGCCAGCAGTCAGGGGTACACTGAAGCTTTCTTT. This sequence encodes CASSQGYTEAFF.

The CDR3 sequence is CASSSTGTSRGEQYF. As DNA, the CDR3 is TGTGCCAGCAGCTCCACCGGGACTAGCCGGGGCGAGCAGTACTTC. The chain combines TRBV7-3 with TRBJ2-7; 9 nucleotides agree with TRBD2. J gave up 6 bases and V 4 bases, and 10 bases lay outside the gene matches. The CDR3 contains 15 residues. Germline CDR1 reads SGHTA; CDR2 reads FQGTGA.

The chain uses TRBV7-8 and TRBJ2-1; 11 bases are shared with TRBD2. The CDR3 runs to 16 residues. CDR1 is SGHVS and CDR2 is FQNEAQ in the germline V gene. Germline trimming cut 4 bases from V and 4 bases from J; bases unmatched to any gene: 6. CDR3 sequence (DNA): TGTGCCAGCAGCTCCCCTCTAGCGGGGGGTTACAATGAGCAGTTCTTC. Protein product: CASSSPLAGGYNEQFF.

The J gene is TRBJ1-4, the V gene TRBV10-3; D is possibly TRBD1 (6 bases). CDR1 ENHRY and CDR2 SYGVKD come from the germline V gene. V dropped 6 bases and J dropped 8 bases, with 13 bases sitting between them. CDR3 length: 13 residues. The CDR3 sequence: CAISLGQMEKLFF. DNA of the CDR3: TGTGCCATCAGCCTCGGACAGATGGAAAAACTGTTTTTT.

On this clone itself: The same CDR3 can be traced to other DNA sequences in this sample. This chain uses TRBV30 with TRBJ1-3; no reliable D call. The V gene's germline CDR1 is GTSNPN and CDR2 SVGIG (reference sequence). This CDR3 comprises 13 residues. V was pared by 1 base and J by 9 bases, with 13 bases between. The CDR3 spells CAWSAKPRGTIYF. DNA for the CDR3: TGTGCCTGGAGTGCCAAACCGCGGGGCACCATATATTTT.

This chain connects TRBV30 to TRBJ2-3; possibly TRBD2 for D (5 bases). V lost 0 bases, J lost 4 bases, and 8 bases lay in between. CDR1 GTSNPN and CDR2 SVGIG come from the germline V gene (reference sequence). This CDR3 region has 13 residues. The CDR3 loop is CAWSVKGADTQYF. CDR3 nucleotides: TGTGCCTGGAGTGTTAAGGGAGCAGATACGCAGTATTTT.

The chain combines TRBV6-1 with TRBJ1-2, with D hard to call. Germline CDR1 MNHNS, CDR2 SASEGT. The germline V and J ends were trimmed by 1 base and 4 bases, with 10 bases remaining between them. CDR3 length: 14 amino acids. CDR3 nucleotide sequence: TGTGCCAGCAGTGAAGGGCGGGGATTCTATGGCTACACCTTC. Protein sequence: CASSEGRGFYGYTF.

V gene TRBV5-4 combines with J gene TRBJ1-2, with D maybe TRBD1 (6 bases). V was cut by 7 bases and J by 4 bases, with 17 bases left in between. The CDR3 is 14 residues long. The germline V gene encodes CDR1 SGHNT and CDR2 YYREEE (reference sequence). The CDR3 nucleotides are TGTGCCAGCGGCAAGGCAGGGACACCCTATGGCTACACCTTC. It is translated as CASGKAGTPYGYTF. The variable domain in full, with the rest retrieved from reference TRBV5-4 and TRBJ1-2, is ETGVTQSPTHLIKTRGQQVTLRCSSQSGHNTVSWYQQALGQGPQFIFQYYREEENGRGNFPPRFSGLQFPNYSSELNVNALELDDSALYLCASGKAGTPYGYTFGSGTRLTVV.

The chain couples TRBV10-2 to TRBJ1-2, with no clear D. The germline V gene encodes CDR1 WSHSY and CDR2 SAAADI. The CDR3 length is 14 residues. Between the trimmed V and J ends, which lost 0 bases and 2 bases, there was a span of 7 bases. The CDR3 region is CASSESTPNYGYTF. Written as DNA, the CDR3 is TGCGCCAGCAGTGAGTCGACACCGAACTATGGCTACACCTTC.

This clone was counted between two and nine times. This chain uses TRBV7-3 with TRBJ2-5; tentative D call: TRBD1 (6 bases). This CDR3 is built from 14 residues. Between the trimmed V and J ends, which lost 5 bases and 4 bases, there was a span of 14 bases. Germline V CDR1 and CDR2: SGHTA, FQGTGA. As DNA, the CDR3 is TGTGCCAGCAGCCCCGGCACAGGGTTAGAGACCCAGTACTTC. It yields the protein CASSPGTGLETQYF.

The CDR3 DNA is TGTGCCAGTAGTAGGACAGTTGGAAACACCATATATTTT. Encoded protein: CASSRTVGNTIYF. The chain joins TRBV19 to TRBJ1-3; D perhaps matches TRBD1 (6 bases). V gave up 4 bases and J gave up 3 bases, with 7 bases separating them. This CDR3 comprises 13 residues. Germline V CDR1 and CDR2: LNHDA, SQIVND (reference sequence).

This clone was detected only a few times. The J gene is TRBJ1-2, the V gene TRBV5-5; D remains unclear. The V end lost 0 bases, the J end lost 3 bases, and 9 bases lay between the germline ends. Looked up from germline, CDR1 is SGHKS and CDR2 is YYEKEE (reference sequence). The CDR3 runs to 14 residues. The CDR3 is CASSLGPEDYGYTF. For the CDR3, the DNA is TGTGCCAGCAGCTTGGGACCCGAGGACTATGGCTACACCTTC.

The rearrangement links TRBV5-1 to TRBJ2-7; 8 bases match TRBD2. The CDR3 extends over 12 amino acids. V was clipped by 3 bases and J by 6 bases; unmatched bases: 2. Looked up from germline, CDR1 is SGHRS and CDR2 is YFSETQ. CDR3 in amino acids: CASSYRGGEQYF. The CDR3 DNA reads TGCGCCAGCAGCTACCGGGGGGGCGAGCAGTACTTC. Complete variable domain (other parts from reference TRBV5-1 and TRBJ2-7): KAGVTQTPRYLIKTRGQQVTLSCSPISGHRSVSWYQQTPGQGLQFLFEYFSETQRNKGNFPGRFSGRQFSNSRSEMNVSTLELGDSALYLCASSYRGGEQYFGPGTRLTVT.

This clone was seen a single time. The rearrangement links TRBV10-3 to TRBJ2-3; 9 positions match TRBD2. Trimming at V came to 0 bases and at J to 10 bases, leaving 2 bases not matched to a gene. The CDR3 contains 13 residues. Per the germline V gene, CDR1 is ENHRY and CDR2 is SYGVKD. The CDR3 reads CAISESTSGPQYF. The CDR3 DNA reads TGTGCCATCAGTGAGTCTACTAGCGGGCCGCAGTATTTT.

V is TRBV7-3 and J is TRBJ2-2; 8 positions match TRBD2. This CDR3 contains 16 residues. Germline V lookup: CDR1 SGHTA, CDR2 FQGTGA. The V segment lost 1 base and the J segment 2 bases; nucleotides outside the gene matches: 3. DNA for the CDR3: TGTGCCAGCAGCTTAAACGGGGGGGCCAACACCGGGGAGCTGTTTTTT. Protein sequence: CASSLNGGANTGELFF.

This clone was seen only a few times. The V call is TRBV6-5, the J call TRBJ2-2; 7 positions match TRBD1. CDR1 is MNHEY and CDR2 is SVGAGI in the germline V gene. This CDR3 has 14 amino acids. V shed 6 bases and J 5 bases; nucleotides not matched to a gene: 6. The DNA of the CDR3 is TGTGCCAGCAGCACCGGGACAGATACCGGGGAGCTGTTTTTT. This codes for CASSTGTDTGELFF.

This chain uses TRBV10-3 with TRBJ2-7; 9 bases agree with TRBD1. V trimming: 3 bases; J trimming: 3 bases; junction bases outside the gene matches: 6. The V gene's germline CDR1 is ENHRY and CDR2 SYGVKD. This CDR3 region has 15 residues. CDR3 bases: TGTGCCATCAGTGATTCGGGACAGGGACTCTACGAGCAGTACTTC. Translated, it gives CAISDSGQGLYEQYF.